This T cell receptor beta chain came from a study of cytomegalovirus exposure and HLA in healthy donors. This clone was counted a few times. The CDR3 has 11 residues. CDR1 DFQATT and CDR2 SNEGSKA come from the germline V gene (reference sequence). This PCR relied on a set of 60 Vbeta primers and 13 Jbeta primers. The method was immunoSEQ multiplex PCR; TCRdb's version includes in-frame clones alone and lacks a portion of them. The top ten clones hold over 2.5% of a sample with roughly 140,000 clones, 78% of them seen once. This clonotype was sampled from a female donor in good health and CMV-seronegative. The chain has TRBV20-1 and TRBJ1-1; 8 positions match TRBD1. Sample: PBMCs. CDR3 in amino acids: CRGTGGTEAFF. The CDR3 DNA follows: TGCAGAGGCACAGGGGGCACTGAAGCTTTCTTT.